This T cell receptor (beta chain) appears in the sequencing data of a study of blood T cell repertoires in COVID-19. The overall study: Whether acute or convalescent, the COVID-19 samples came from the United States, Italy and Spain.

V dropped 5 bases and J dropped 6; count of bases not matched to a gene: 14. In germline, CDR1 is LNHDA, CDR2 SQIVND (reference sequence). The CDR3 length is 17 residues. Assay: immunoSEQ multiplex PCR; the TCRdb copy retains only in-frame clones and omits some. The table has around 19,000 clones, about 90% seen once. The source is a human donor in a cohort sampled during active COVID-19. The chain has TRBV19 and TRBJ2-1; TRBD1 matches 9 bases. The source material was peripheral blood. CDR3 region: CASSLYPPGQGINEQFF. CDR3 coding DNA: TGTGCCAGTAGTTTATACCCGCCGGGACAGGGTATCAATGAGCAGTTCTTC.